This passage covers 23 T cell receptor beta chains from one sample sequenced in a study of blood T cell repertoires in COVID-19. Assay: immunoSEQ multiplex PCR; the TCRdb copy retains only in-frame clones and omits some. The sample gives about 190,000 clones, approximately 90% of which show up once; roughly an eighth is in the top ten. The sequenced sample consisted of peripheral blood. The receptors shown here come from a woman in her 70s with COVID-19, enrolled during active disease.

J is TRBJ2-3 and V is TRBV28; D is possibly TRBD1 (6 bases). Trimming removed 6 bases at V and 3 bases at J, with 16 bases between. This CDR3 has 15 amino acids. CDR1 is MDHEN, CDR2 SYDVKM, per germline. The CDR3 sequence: CASSLQGYGTDTQYF. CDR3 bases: TGTGCCAGCAGCCTACAGGGTTACGGAACAGATACGCAGTATTTT.

The CDR3 nucleotides read TGCGCCAGCAGCACTTCAGGCTACGAGCAGTACTTC. Protein product: CASSTSGYEQYF. V usage is TRBV5-1 and J usage is TRBJ2-7; D not certain. Germline lookup yields CDR1 SGHRS and CDR2 YFSETQ. The CDR3 totals 12 residues. Deletions cut 4 bases from V and 3 bases from J, with 8 bases between.

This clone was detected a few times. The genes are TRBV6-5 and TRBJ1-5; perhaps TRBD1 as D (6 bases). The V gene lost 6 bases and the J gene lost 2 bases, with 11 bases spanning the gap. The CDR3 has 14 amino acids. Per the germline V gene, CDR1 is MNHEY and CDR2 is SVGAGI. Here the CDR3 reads CASSASGGNQPQHF. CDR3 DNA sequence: TGTGCCAGCAGCGCCTCAGGGGGCAATCAGCCCCAGCATTTT.

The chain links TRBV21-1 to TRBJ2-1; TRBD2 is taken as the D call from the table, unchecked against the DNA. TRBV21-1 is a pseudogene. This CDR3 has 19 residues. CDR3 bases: TGTGCCAGCTACCTCGTTCGTTGGAGGTTCAATCTCTCCTACAATGAGCAGTTCTTC. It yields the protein CASYLVRWRFNLSYNEQFF.

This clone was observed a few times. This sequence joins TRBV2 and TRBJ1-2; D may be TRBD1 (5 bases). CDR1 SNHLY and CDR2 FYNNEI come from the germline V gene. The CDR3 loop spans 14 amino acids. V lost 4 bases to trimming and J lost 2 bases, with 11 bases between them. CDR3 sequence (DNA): TGTGCCAGCAGTGCTTACAGGTTGAACTATGGCTACACCTTC. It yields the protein CASSAYRLNYGYTF. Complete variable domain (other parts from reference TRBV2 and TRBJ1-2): EPEVTQTPSHQVTQMGQEVILRCVPISNHLYFYWYRQILGQKVEFLVSFYNNEISEKSEIFDDQFSVERPDGSNFTLKIRSTKLEDSAMYFCASSAYRLNYGYTFGSGTRLTVV.

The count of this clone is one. The DNA for the CDR3 is TGTGCCAGCAGCTTATACTCTAGCGGACAAGAGACCCAGTACTTC. Residues: CASSLYSSGQETQYF. The genes are TRBV7-2 and TRBJ2-5; 7 nucleotides agree with TRBD2. The CDR3 extends over 15 amino acids. CDR1 and CDR2 (germline): SGHTA, FQGNSA. The trim removed 2 bases at V and 2 bases at J, leaving 5 bases unmatched.

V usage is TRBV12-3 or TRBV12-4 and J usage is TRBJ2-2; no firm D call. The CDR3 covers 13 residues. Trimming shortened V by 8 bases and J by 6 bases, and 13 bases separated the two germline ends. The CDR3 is CASRPRVAGELFF. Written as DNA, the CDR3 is TGTGCCAGCCGCCCCCGAGTCGCCGGGGAGCTGTTTTTT.

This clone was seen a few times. DNA for the CDR3: TGCAGCGCTAAAATAGCCTTCGAGCAGTACTTC. Translated, it gives CSAKIAFEQYF. The genes are TRBV29-1 and TRBJ2-7, with D unclear. V was cut by 7 bases and J by 6 bases, with 13 bases left in between. Germline CDR1 SQVTM, CDR2 ANQGSEA. This CDR3 region has 11 residues.

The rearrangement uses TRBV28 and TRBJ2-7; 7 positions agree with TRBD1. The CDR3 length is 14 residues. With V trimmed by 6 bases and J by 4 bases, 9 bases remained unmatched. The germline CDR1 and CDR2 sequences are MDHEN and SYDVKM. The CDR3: CASRPPDRLYEQYF. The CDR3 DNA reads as TGTGCCAGCAGACCTCCGGACAGGCTATACGAGCAGTACTTC.

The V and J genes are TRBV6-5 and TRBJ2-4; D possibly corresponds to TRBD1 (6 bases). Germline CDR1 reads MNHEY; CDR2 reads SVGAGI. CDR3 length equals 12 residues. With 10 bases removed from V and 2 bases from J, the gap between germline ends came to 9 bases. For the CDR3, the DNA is TGTGCCATCCAGGGGACCAAAAACATTCAGTACTTC. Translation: CAIQGTKNIQYF.

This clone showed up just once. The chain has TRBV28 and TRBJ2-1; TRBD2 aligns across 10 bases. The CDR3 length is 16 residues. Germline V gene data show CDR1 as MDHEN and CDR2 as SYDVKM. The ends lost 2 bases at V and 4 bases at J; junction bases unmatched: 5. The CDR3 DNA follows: TGTGCCAGCAGTTTAGGGGCTAGCGGGAGTTACAATGAGCAGTTCTTC. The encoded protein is CASSLGASGSYNEQFF.

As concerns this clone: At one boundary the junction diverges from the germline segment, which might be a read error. This CDR3 is CSARVGSGRHF. CDR3 coding DNA: TGCAGTGCTAGAGTCGGTAGCGGGAGGCACTTC. The chain carries TRBV20-1 and TRBJ2-5; 10 positions agree with TRBD2. This CDR3 is built from 11 residues. Looked up from germline, CDR1 is DFQATT and CDR2 is SNEGSKA (reference sequence).

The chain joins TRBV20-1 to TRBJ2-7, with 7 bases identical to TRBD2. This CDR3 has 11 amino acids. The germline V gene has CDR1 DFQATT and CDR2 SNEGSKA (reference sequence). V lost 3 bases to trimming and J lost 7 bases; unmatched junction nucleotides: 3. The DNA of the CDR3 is TGCAGTGCTAGGGAAGCGGGGGAGCAGTACTTC. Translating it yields CSAREAGEQYF.

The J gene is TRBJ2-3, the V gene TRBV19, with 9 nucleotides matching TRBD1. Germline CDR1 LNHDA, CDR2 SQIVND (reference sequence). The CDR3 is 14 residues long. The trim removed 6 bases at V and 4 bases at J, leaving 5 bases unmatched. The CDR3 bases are TGTGCCAGTAGGATCGACAGGGGGTCAGATACGCAGTATTTT. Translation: CASRIDRGSDTQYF.

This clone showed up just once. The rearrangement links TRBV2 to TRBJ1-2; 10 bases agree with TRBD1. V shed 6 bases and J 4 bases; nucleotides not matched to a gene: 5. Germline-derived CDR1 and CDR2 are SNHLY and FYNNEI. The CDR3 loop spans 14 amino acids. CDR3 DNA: TGTGCCAGCAGACGACAGGGGGCGAGCTATGGCTACACCTTC. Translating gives CASRRQGASYGYTF.

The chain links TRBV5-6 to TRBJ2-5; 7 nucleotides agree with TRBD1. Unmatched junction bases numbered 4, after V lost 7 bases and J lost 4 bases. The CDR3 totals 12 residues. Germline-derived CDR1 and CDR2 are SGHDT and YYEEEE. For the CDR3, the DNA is TGTGCCAGCTACAGGGGTGCAGAGACCCAGTACTTC. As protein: CASYRGAETQYF.

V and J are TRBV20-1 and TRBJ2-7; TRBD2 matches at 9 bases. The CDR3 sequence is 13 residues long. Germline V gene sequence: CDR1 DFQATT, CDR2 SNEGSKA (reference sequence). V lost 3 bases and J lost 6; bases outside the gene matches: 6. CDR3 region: CSASVAGELEQYF. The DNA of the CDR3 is TGCAGTGCTAGTGTAGCGGGAGAGCTCGAGCAGTACTTC.

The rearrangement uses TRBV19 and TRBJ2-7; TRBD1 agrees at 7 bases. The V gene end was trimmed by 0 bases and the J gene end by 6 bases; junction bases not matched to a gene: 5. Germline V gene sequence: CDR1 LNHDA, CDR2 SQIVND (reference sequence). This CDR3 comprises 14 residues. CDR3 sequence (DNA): TGTGCCAGTAGTATAGACAGGGGGAACGGCGAGCAGTACTTC. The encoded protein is CASSIDRGNGEQYF.

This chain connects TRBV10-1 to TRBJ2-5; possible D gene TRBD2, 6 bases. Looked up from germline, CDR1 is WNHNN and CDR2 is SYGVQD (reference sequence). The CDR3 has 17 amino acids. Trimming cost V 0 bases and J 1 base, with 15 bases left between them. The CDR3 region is CASSESRGVRRQETQYF. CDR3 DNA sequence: TGCGCCAGCAGTGAGTCGCGCGGGGTACGACGCCAAGAGACCCAGTACTTC.

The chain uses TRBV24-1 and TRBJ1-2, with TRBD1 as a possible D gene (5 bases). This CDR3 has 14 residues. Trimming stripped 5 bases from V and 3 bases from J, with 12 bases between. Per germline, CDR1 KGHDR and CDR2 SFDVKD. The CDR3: CATSAPGGDYGYTF. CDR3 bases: TGTGCCACCAGTGCCCCGGGAGGGGACTATGGCTACACCTTC.

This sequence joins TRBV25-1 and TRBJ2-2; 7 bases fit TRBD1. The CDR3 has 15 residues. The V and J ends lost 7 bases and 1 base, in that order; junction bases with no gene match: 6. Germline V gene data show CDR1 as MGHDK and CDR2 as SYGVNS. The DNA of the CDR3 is TGTGCCAGCAACCCGCGGACAGGGAACACCGGGGAGCTGTTTTTT. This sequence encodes CASNPRTGNTGELFF.

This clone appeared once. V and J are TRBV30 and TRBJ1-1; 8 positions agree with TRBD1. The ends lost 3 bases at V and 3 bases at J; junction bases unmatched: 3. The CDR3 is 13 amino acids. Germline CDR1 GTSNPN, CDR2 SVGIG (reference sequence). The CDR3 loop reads CAWRGQADTEAFF. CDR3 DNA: TGTGCCTGGAGGGGACAGGCCGACACTGAAGCTTTCTTT.

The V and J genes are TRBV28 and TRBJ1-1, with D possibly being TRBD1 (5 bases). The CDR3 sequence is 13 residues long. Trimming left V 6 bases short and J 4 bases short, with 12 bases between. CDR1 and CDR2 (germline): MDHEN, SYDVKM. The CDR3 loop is CASSPGGGTEAFF. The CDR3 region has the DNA TGTGCCAGCAGCCCGGGGGGGGGCACTGAAGCTTTCTTT.